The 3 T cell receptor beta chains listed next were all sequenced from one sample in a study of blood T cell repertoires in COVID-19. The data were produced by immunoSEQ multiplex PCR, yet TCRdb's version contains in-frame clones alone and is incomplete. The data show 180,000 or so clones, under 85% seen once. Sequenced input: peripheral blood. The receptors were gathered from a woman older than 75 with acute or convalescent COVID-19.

The CDR3: CASSSPGLIQETQYF. DNA for the CDR3: TGTGCCAGCAGCTCGCCGGGACTCATCCAAGAGACCCAGTACTTC. V and J are TRBV5-4 and TRBJ2-5, with D possibly being TRBD2 (6 bases). CDR1 is SGHNT, CDR2 YYREEE, per germline (reference sequence). The CDR3 has 15 amino acids. Trimming stripped 3 bases from V and 1 base from J, with 13 bases between.

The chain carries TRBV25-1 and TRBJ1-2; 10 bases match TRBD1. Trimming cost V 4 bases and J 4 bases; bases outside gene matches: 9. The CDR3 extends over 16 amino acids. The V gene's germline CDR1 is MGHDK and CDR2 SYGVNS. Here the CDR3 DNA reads TGTGCCAGCAGTGGCGCCTCCGGGACAGGGGTCTATGGCTACACCTTC. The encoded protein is CASSGASGTGVYGYTF.

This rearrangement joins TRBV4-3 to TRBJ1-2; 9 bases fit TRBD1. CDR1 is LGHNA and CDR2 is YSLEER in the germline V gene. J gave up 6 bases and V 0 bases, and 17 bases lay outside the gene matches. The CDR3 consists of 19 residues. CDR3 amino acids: CASSQDASRDRVIPHGYTF. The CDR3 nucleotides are TGCGCCAGCAGCCAAGATGCGTCTAGGGACAGGGTGATCCCCCATGGCTACACCTTC.